The TCR beta chain described here comes from a study of identical twins. CDR1 is SGHKS and CDR2 is YYEKEE in the germline V gene (reference sequence). Trimming took 4 bases from V and 0 from J, leaving 17 bases between them. There are 17 residues in the CDR3. TCRdb used MiXCR to reprocess the 5' RACE reads, holding one entry per CDR3 protein. Of about 280,000 distinct CDR3 sequences listed, under 9.5% are singletons. This clonotype appeared a few times. The same sample was also used in a study of yellow fever vaccine responses in identical twins.

Sample: memory (CD45RO+) T cells sorted from blood. The V and J genes are TRBV5-5 and TRBJ2-1, with a tentative D call TRBD2 (6 bases). This clonotype was obtained from a woman aged 18-29 years in good health. This CDR3 is CASSQYATGLSYNEQFF. CDR3 sequence (DNA): TGTGCCAGCAGCCAGTACGCCACGGGACTCTCCTACAATGAGCAGTTCTTC. Looking up the rest from reference TRBV5-5 and TRBJ2-1 gives the full variable domain: DAGVTQSPTHLIKTRGQQVTLRCSPISGHKSVSWYQQVLGQGPQFIFQYYEKEERGRGNFPDRFSARQFPNYSSELNVNALLLGDSALYLCASSQYATGLSYNEQFFGPGTRLTVL.